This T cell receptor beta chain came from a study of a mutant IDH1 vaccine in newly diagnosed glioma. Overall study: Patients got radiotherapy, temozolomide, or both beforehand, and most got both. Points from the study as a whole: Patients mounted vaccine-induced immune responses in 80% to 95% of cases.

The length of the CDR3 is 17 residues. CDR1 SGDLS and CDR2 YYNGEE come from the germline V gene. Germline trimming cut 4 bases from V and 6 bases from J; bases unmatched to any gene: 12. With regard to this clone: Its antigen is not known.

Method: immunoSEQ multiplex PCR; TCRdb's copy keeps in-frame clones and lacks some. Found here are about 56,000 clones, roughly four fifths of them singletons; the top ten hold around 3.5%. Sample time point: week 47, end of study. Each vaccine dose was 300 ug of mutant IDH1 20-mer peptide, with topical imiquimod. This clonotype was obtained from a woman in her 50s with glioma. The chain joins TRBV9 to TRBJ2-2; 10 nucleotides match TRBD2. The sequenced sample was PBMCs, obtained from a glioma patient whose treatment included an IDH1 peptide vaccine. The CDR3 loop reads CASSLGSSGGGSGELFF. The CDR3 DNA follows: TGTGCCAGCAGCTTAGGATCTAGCGGGGGAGGATCCGGGGAGCTGTTTTTT.